These T cell receptor beta chains were read from a single sample in a study of cytomegalovirus exposure and HLA in healthy donors. Clones were read by immunoSEQ multiplex PCR, and TCRdb kept only the in-frame ones, dropping some. This repertoire shows about 220,000 clones, around 80% found once; its top ten account for 5.4%. Sequencing was carried out using PBMCs. Receptor source: a middle-aged woman in good health and CMV-seropositive. Both conserved end residues are part of each CDR3. A D gene is named only where the DNA matches it firmly. Clone size, where shown, is once, few, many, or a class for clones that have expanded.

TRBJ2-6,.,TRBD2,TRBV7-2,TGTGCCAGCAGCTTAGTGGGAGGGTTCTCTGGGGCCAACGTCCTGACTTTC,CASSLVGGFSGANVLTF
TRBJ2-5,once,TRBD2,TRBV27,TGTGCCAGCAGTTCCCGGACTAGCGGGATGGGGGAGCAGTACTTC,CASSSRTSGMGEQYF
TRBJ2-3,.,.,TRBV19,TGTGCCAGTAGTATAAGCCTTTCCCATACGCAGTATTTT,CASSISLSHTQYF
TRBJ2-7,.,.,TRBV14,TGTGCCAGCAGCCAAGTTACTAGAGTAAGCGAGCAGTACTTC,CASSQVTRVSEQYF
TRBJ1-1,.,.,TRBV27,TGTGCCAGCAGTTTATATAGGGAGGACACTGAAGCTTTCTTT,CASSLYREDTEAFF
TRBJ1-2,once,TRBD1,TRBV18,TGTGCCAGCTCACACGGACAGGGGGAAGGCTATGGCTACACCTTC,CASSHGQGEGYGYTF
TRBJ2-3,.,TRBD2,TRBV4-2,TGTGCCAGCAGCCAAGTTGTAGCTAGCGGGAGAACAGATACGCAGTATTTT,CASSQVVASGRTDTQYF
TRBJ1-4,once,.,TRBV14,TGTGCCAGCAGCCCCCAAGCCTCAACTAATGAAAAACTGTTTTTT,CASSPQASTNEKLFF
TRBJ1-2,once,.,TRBV19,TGTGCCAGTAGTAGAGACGGCAGGGTCCTGGGCGGCTACACCTTC,CASSRDGRVLGGYTF
TRBJ2-2,.,.,TRBV29-1,TGCAGCGTTGTTACAGGGAACACCGGGGAGCTGTTTTTT,CSVVTGNTGELFF
TRBJ1-5,.,TRBD1,TRBV30,TGTGCCTGGAGGGGAGGGACAGGCATCAATCAGCCCCAGCATTTT,CAWRGGTGINQPQHF
TRBJ2-7,.,TRBD2,TRBV7-2,TGTGCCAGCAGCCCCCAGACTAGCGGGGCCTACGAGCAGTACTTC,CASSPQTSGAYEQYF
TRBJ2-5,.,.,TRBV19,TGTGCCACCAAATCTGGGGCAGCCTCTCAAGAGACCCAGTACTTC,CATKSGAASQETQYF
TRBJ2-7,.,.,TRBV28,TGTGCCAGTGACAGTATGGGCAGTTCCTACGAGCAGTACTTC,CASDSMGSSYEQYF
TRBJ2-3,.,.,TRBV6-5,TGTGCCAGCGGGCGACCAAACACAGATACGCAGTATTTT,CASGRPNTDTQYF
TRBJ2-3,.,TRBD2,TRBV28,TGTGCCAGCAGTTTCCTTTTGGGGAGACTAGCGGGAGGTGGGGAGAGGGCAGATACGCAGTATTTT,CASSFLLGRLAGGGERADTQYF
TRBJ1-1,.,.,TRBV7-9,TGTGCCAGCAGCACCCCGACAGGCCACGGCCCTGAAGCTTTCTTT,CASSTPTGHGPEAFF
TRBJ2-5,.,TRBD2,TRBV9,TGTGCCAGCAGCGTGAGCGGTCTAGCGGGGGCACAAGAGACCCAGTACTTC,CASSVSGLAGAQETQYF
TRBJ2-3,.,TRBD1,TRBV2,TGTGCCAGCAGCGGGGACAGTGGGGGCACAGATACGCAGTATTTT,CASSGDSGGTDTQYF
TRBJ2-2,.,.,TRBV6-5,TGTGCCGGGGGCAGGGCGACCGGGGAGCTGTTTTTT,CAGGRATGELFF
TRBJ2-3,.,.,TRBV9,TGTGCCAGCAGCGTAGGCGGGACCACAGATACGCAGTATTTT,CASSVGGTTDTQYF
TRBJ2-7,.,TRBD2,TRBV19,TGTGCCAGTAGTAGGCAACCCGGGGGGTTATCCTACGAGCAGTACTTC,CASSRQPGGLSYEQYF
TRBJ1-1,.,TRBD1,TRBV27,TGTGCCAGCAGCCGTAAACACCTGACAGGGCTAAGGAACACTGAAGCTTTCTTT,CASSRKHLTGLRNTEAFF
TRBJ2-1,few,TRBD2,TRBV5-1,TGCGCCAGCAGGGGTGGAAATAGCGGGACCTCCTACAATGAGCAGTTCTTC,CASRGGNSGTSYNEQFF
TRBJ1-4,.,.,TRBV5-1,TGCGCCAGCAGCTTGGGCCAGGGGACTGAAAAACTGTTTTTT,CASSLGQGTEKLFF
TRBJ1-2,.,.,TRBV7-9,TGTTCCAGCAGCTTACAACGAGCCTCAAGCAGGGGCTACACCTTC,CSSSLQRASSRGYTF
TRBJ1-4,.,.,TRBV5-5,TGTGCCAGCAGCTTGGCAGGGGAAGAAAAACTGTTTTTT,CASSLAGEEKLFF
TRBJ2-3,.,.,TRBV4-3,TGCGCCAGCAGCAAGCTAGCCATCAGCACAGATACGCAGTATTTT,CASSKLAISTDTQYF
TRBJ1-5,.,TRBD1,TRBV2,TGTGCCAGCAACAGGGACAGTCAGCCCCAGCATTTT,CASNRDSQPQHF